Listed here are 4 T cell receptor beta chains from one sample, sequenced in a study of neoadjuvant nivolumab and ipilimumab in lung cancer. Sequencing used immunoSEQ multiplex PCR; TCRdb keeps in-frame clones, though not all of them. This sample yields approximately 9,300 clones, of which 70% to 80% are seen a single time; 6% to 8% belongs to the top ten. The source material was tumor tissue, sampled after neoadjuvant nivolumab, alone or with ipilimumab, at or shortly before surgery. Receptor source: an adult with non-small cell lung cancer. Some clones in this sample may be carry-over from other donors' samples.

This chain links TRBV7-9 with TRBJ2-4, with TRBD1 as a possible D gene (6 bases). The CDR3 runs 18 residues. Germline assignment: CDR1 SEHNR and CDR2 FQNEAQ (reference sequence). Deletions cut 4 bases from V and 2 bases from J, with 21 bases between. The CDR3 region has the DNA TGTGCCAGCAGCTCCTCACCCACAGGGTCCTCCTCCAAAAACATTCAGTACTTC. As protein: CASSSSPTGSSSKNIQYF.

The chain couples TRBV5-1 to TRBJ2-1, with 9 bases that match TRBD1. The V gene end was trimmed by 3 bases and the J gene end by 6 bases; junction bases not matched to a gene: 7. The CDR3 has 15 amino acids. The V gene's germline CDR1 is SGHRS and CDR2 YFSETQ. The CDR3 DNA reads TGCGCCAGCAGCTCCCAGGGACAGGGATTCAATGAGCAGTTCTTC. Protein: CASSSQGQGFNEQFF.

This clone was picked up one time. The J gene is TRBJ2-7, the V gene TRBV18, with 8 bases lining up with TRBD2. CDR1 is KGHSH and CDR2 is LQKENI in the germline V gene. The V and J ends lost 3 bases and 3 bases, in that order; junction bases with no gene match: 10. This CDR3 comprises 16 residues. The CDR3 DNA is TGTGCCAGCTCACCGGGGGGAGGCGGGAGGATCTACGAGCAGTACTTC. Amino acid sequence: CASSPGGGGRIYEQYF. The full variable domain, its missing parts supplied by reference TRBV18 and TRBJ2-7, is NAGVMQNPRHLVRRRGQEARLRCSPMKGHSHVYWYRQLPEEGLKFMVYLQKENIIDESGMPKERFSAEFPKEGPSILRIQQVVRGDSAAYFCASSPGGGGRIYEQYFGPGTRLTVT.

This sequence joins TRBV5-1 and TRBJ1-2; 7 nucleotides align to TRBD1. Trimming took 3 bases from V and 4 from J; bases not matched to a gene: 6. The CDR3 runs to 14 residues. The germline V gene encodes CDR1 SGHRS and CDR2 YFSETQ. In nucleotides, the CDR3 is TGCGCCAGCAGCTCCCGACAGGGCCCCTATGGCTACACCTTC. This encodes CASSSRQGPYGYTF.